The TCR beta chain under discussion was sequenced for a study of identifying expanded T cells in peripheral blood. General study findings and limits: Differentially abundant clones: roughly 1.2 between replicates, 16.4 at around 15 days, 19 to 20 at four. Approximately two-week clone count variance significantly increased as total template count grew.

The CDR3 length is 12 residues. From germline, CDR1 is MNHNY and CDR2 SVGAGI (reference sequence). V shed 7 bases and J shed 0 bases, with 4 bases lying between them. Method: immunoSEQ multiplex PCR; TCRdb's copy keeps in-frame clones and lacks some. In the table there are tens of thousands of clones, approximately 84% of which are singletons. Notes on this clone: Its antigen is not identified.

The chain combines TRBV6-6 with TRBJ1-5; D gene uncertain. Sequencing used blood. The TCR originated in a person aged 18 to 69 in good health. CDR3 DNA: TGTGCCAGCAAAAATAGCAATCAGCCCCAGCATTTT. Its translation: CASKNSNQPQHF.